What follows is one TCR beta chain and its context. Clinical histories supplied by participants themselves formed the basis of cohort assignment. Exposed enrollees had met someone with a PCR-confirmed or clinician-diagnosed COVID-19 case at some point within the 2 weeks before study entry. This record belongs to a study of blood T cell repertoires in COVID-19. Study-level background: PBMCs, B-cell-depleted T cells, or T cells provided the cDNA or gDNA that made up the material.

Only in-frame clones appear in the TCRdb table, and some are missing; sequencing was by immunoSEQ multiplex PCR. This table has hundreds of thousands of clones, about four fifths appearing once. The source material was PBMCs or T cells enriched from blood (not recorded which). This TCR came from a man aged 35 to 55 who had been exposed to COVID-19.

The CDR3 loop reads CATSDFTGSSGSRNTQYF. The CDR3 DNA follows: TGTGCCACCAGTGATTTCACAGGGTCCAGCGGGAGTAGGAATACGCAGTATTTT. This chain links TRBV24-1 with TRBJ2-3; 8 bases fit TRBD2. The length of the CDR3 is 18 residues. J lost 7 bases, V lost 1 base, and 15 bases had no gene match. Germline V gives CDR1 KGHDR, CDR2 SFDVKD.